These T cell receptor beta chains were read from a single sample in a study of shared clonotypes between healthy human individuals. Data came from immunoSEQ multiplex PCR; TCRdb stores just in-frame clones and leaves some out. The table has 1,400,000 or so clones, approximately 98.5% seen once. Sequencing used naive CD4+ T cells sorted from blood. The source of these receptors is a man under 40 in good health. Each CDR3 is given with its conserved first and last residue.

V gene,J gene,CDR3 protein
TRBV15,TRBJ2-7,CATSRPYPGQGYEQYF
TRBV6-1,TRBJ2-1,CAIPTDPPYNEQFF
TRBV5-4,TRBJ2-3,CASSLAGPGNTDTQYF
TRBV10-2,TRBJ1-5,CASTESGRWLPQHF
TRBV9,TRBJ2-2,CASSVLVNTGELFF
TRBV6-5,TRBJ2-1,CASSYSQGIHEQFF
TRBV7-6,TRBJ2-5,CASSPWAWTGVQETQYF
TRBV6-1,TRBJ1-2,CASRGGPNYGYTF
TRBV4-1,TRBJ2-2,CASSPGTGVTGELFF
TRBV6-5,TRBJ2-2,CASKNPAGRELFF
TRBV28,TRBJ1-5,CASSFGTLNQPQHF